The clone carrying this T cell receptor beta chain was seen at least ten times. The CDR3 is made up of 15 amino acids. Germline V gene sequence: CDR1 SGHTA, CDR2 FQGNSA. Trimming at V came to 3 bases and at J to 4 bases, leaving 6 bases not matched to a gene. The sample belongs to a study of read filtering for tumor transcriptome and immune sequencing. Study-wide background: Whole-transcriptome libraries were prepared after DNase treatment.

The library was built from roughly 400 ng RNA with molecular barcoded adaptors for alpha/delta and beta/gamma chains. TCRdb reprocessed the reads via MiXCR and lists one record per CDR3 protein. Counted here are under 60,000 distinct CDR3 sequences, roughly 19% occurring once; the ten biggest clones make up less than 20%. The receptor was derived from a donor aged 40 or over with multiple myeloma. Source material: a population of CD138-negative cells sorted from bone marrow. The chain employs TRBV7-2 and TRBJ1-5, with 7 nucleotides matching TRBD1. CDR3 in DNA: TGTGCCAGCAGCTTTGCCCCAGGGGGTAATCAGCCCCAGCATTTT. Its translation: CASSFAPGGNQPQHF.